This T cell receptor (beta chain) was sequenced for a study of blood T cell repertoires in COVID-19. Study details: Sites across the United States, Italy and Spain contributed samples from acute and convalescent COVID-19. The analysed material was cDNA or gDNA that came from T cells, B-cell-depleted T cells, or PBMCs.

Authors' data handling: Reference gene primer amplification yielded estimated nucleated cell counts. The assay was immunoSEQ multiplex PCR, and TCRdb's table has in-frame clones only and misses some. Clonal size and the V and J genes are those of that table, whereas D and trimming came from the DNA. The sample includes approximately 140,000 clones, around 82% of them seen just once. The CDR3 has 12 residues. Germline-derived CDR1 and CDR2 are SGHNT and YYREEE (reference sequence). Trimming pared 1 base from V and 10 bases from J, leaving 11 bases between. The sequencing input was peripheral blood. The chain combines TRBV5-4 with TRBJ1-2; no clear D gene. This TCR came from a man aged 55-75 years with active or convalescent COVID-19. The CDR3: CASSLKEISYTF. CDR3 nucleotides: TGTGCCAGCAGCTTGAAGGAGATCTCCTACACCTTC.